This passage covers 9 T cell receptor beta chains from one sample sequenced in a study of blood T cell repertoires in COVID-19 (dated by TCRdb to about 2020). The library came from the immunoSEQ multiplex PCR assay. The table was pulled from immuneACCESS by TCRdb, which kept in-frame rearrangements only. Such tables lose some clones; where checked, under half of the loss comes from unresolved V genes, and the rest has no known cause. This sample is represented by about 140,000 clones; 60% to 80% of them were singletons. About 2.9% of the sample goes to the ten largest clones. The specimen was PBMCs or T cells enriched from blood (not recorded which). Receptors originate from a woman in her fifties or sixties who had recovered from COVID-19.

The chain recombines TRBV6-1 with TRBJ2-2; tentative D call: TRBD1 (6 bases). This CDR3 spans 15 amino acids. Trimming pared 1 base from V and 7 bases from J, leaving 13 bases between. Germline-derived CDR1 and CDR2 are MNHNS and SASEGT. The CDR3 sequence is CASSEVRGYDGELFF. The CDR3, as DNA: TGTGCCAGCAGTGAAGTCAGGGGATACGACGGGGAGCTGTTTTTT.

The chain joins TRBV18 to TRBJ2-1, with D perhaps TRBD2 (6 bases). Per germline, CDR1 KGHSH and CDR2 LQKENI. The CDR3 covers 13 residues. V was shortened by 3 bases and J by 8 bases, with 11 bases between the two germline ends. CDR3 nucleotide sequence: TGTGCCAGCTCACCTGGGGGGAAGGATGAGCAGTTCTTC. As protein: CASSPGGKDEQFF.

This sequence joins TRBV27 and TRBJ2-7; 8 bases align to TRBD1. There are 16 residues in the CDR3. Germline trimming cut 5 bases from V and 3 bases from J; bases unmatched to any gene: 12. Germline CDR1 is MNHEY and CDR2 is SMNVEV (reference sequence). The CDR3 region has the DNA TGTGCCAGCAGTCTCTCTGGACAGGGCCGATTCTACGAGCAGTACTTC. Its translation: CASSLSGQGRFYEQYF.

The DNA of the CDR3 is TGCAGCGTCCCCGGGGACAGAAACTATGGCTACACCTTC. This codes for CSVPGDRNYGYTF. V gene TRBV29-1 combines with J gene TRBJ1-2, with 7 bases lining up with TRBD1. This CDR3 contains 13 residues. Germline loops: CDR1 SQVTM, CDR2 ANQGSEA. Losses at the gene ends were 6 bases for V and 2 bases for J; bases not matched to a gene: 6.

The chain combines TRBV5-1 with TRBJ2-1; perhaps TRBD1 as D (6 bases). CDR3 length: 15 amino acids. Germline-derived CDR1 and CDR2 are SGHRS and YFSETQ. With 3 bases removed from V and 2 bases from J, the gap between germline ends came to 12 bases. In DNA form, the CDR3 reads TGCGCCAGCAGCTCCGGGCAGGGGACCTACAATGAGCAGTTCTTC. Its translation is CASSSGQGTYNEQFF.

V usage is TRBV29-1 and J usage is TRBJ1-5, with 10 bases identical to TRBD1. The V gene end was trimmed by 7 bases and the J gene end by 3 bases; junction bases not matched to a gene: 6. Per the germline V gene, CDR1 is SQVTM and CDR2 is ANQGSEA. The CDR3 contains 14 residues. Here the CDR3 reads CSAGQGGVNQPQHF. CDR3 DNA: TGCAGCGCCGGACAGGGGGGGGTCAATCAGCCCCAGCATTTT.

V gene TRBV25-1 combines with J gene TRBJ2-3; D might be TRBD1 (6 bases). The ends were cut back, 2 bases at V and 3 bases at J, with 12 bases in the middle. Germline loops: CDR1 MGHDK, CDR2 SYGVNS. The CDR3 has 15 amino acids. The CDR3 bases are TGTGCCAGCAGTGAAGTACAGGGTGGTACAGATACGCAGTATTTT. Protein product: CASSEVQGGTDTQYF.

This clone has a single count. The chain uses TRBV5-1 and TRBJ2-3; 8 bases fit TRBD2. With V trimmed by 3 bases and J by 4 bases, 4 bases remained unmatched. The CDR3 extends over 14 amino acids. Per the germline V gene, CDR1 is SGHRS and CDR2 is YFSETQ. CDR3 loop: CASSYSGASDTQYF. The CDR3 DNA sequence: TGCGCCAGCAGCTATAGCGGGGCGTCAGATACGCAGTATTTT.

The chain joins TRBV18 to TRBJ1-2, with TRBD1 as a possible D gene (5 bases). Trimming removed 3 bases at V and 0 bases at J, with 11 bases between. This CDR3 has 15 residues. The germline CDR1 and CDR2 sequences are KGHSH and LQKENI. In nucleotides, the CDR3 is TGTGCCAGCTCACCGGAACAGGTCACTAACTATGGCTACACCTTC. Protein sequence: CASSPEQVTNYGYTF.